The rows below give T cell receptor beta chains drawn from one sample of a study of blood T cells in healthy people across ages. TCRdb called the 5' RACE reads again in MiXCR, with one record for every CDR3 protein. Among around 1,900,000 distinct CDR3 sequences listed, about 39% were seen once. Sequencing was carried out using blood. Receptors originate from a human donor in good health. The conserved cysteine and the conserved F or W are not part of the CDR3 here. The D gene is left open where the match is weak.

v_call: TRBV4-1; cdr3_length: 14; j_call: TRBJ1-2; d_call: TRBD1; cdr3_aa: ATQPSPGQGNYGYT
v_call: TRBV5-1; cdr3_length: 12; j_call: TRBJ1-2; d_call: TRBD1; cdr3_aa: ASSYRGPRDGYT
v_call: TRBV4-3; cdr3_length: 14; j_call: TRBJ2-6; d_call: NA; cdr3_aa: ASGPGLSSGANVLT
v_call: TRBV6-2/TRBV6-3; cdr3_length: 10; j_call: TRBJ2-1; d_call: NA; cdr3_aa: ASALHEAWQF
v_call: TRBV3-1; cdr3_length: 12; j_call: TRBJ2-7; d_call: TRBD2; cdr3_aa: ASSRSSGGYEQY
v_call: TRBV5-1; cdr3_length: 14; j_call: TRBJ1-5; d_call: TRBD1; cdr3_aa: ASSLGPGGGNQPQH
v_call: TRBV7-2; cdr3_length: 17; j_call: TRBJ2-6; d_call: NA; cdr3_aa: ASSLALVGDPSGANVRT
v_call: TRBV20-1; cdr3_length: 11; j_call: TRBJ1-2; d_call: NA; cdr3_aa: SALGGQSYGYT
v_call: TRBV7-2; cdr3_length: 11; j_call: TRBJ1-2; d_call: NA; cdr3_aa: ASSLVEVAGYT
v_call: TRBV12-3/TRBV12-4; cdr3_length: 14; j_call: TRBJ2-1; d_call: NA; cdr3_aa: ASSLVPDFSYNEQF
v_call: TRBV2; cdr3_length: 14; j_call: TRBJ2-2; d_call: TRBD2; cdr3_aa: ASSFSGGHNTGELF
v_call: TRBV4-1; cdr3_length: 14; j_call: NA; d_call: TRBD2; cdr3_aa: ASSQTELAGGYEQY
v_call: TRBV6-5; cdr3_length: 12; j_call: TRBJ1-2; d_call: NA; cdr3_aa: ASSRTYRDYGYT
v_call: TRBV7-3; cdr3_length: 12; j_call: TRBJ2-3; d_call: NA; cdr3_aa: ASSLPGLSDTQY
v_call: TRBV20-1; cdr3_length: 13; j_call: TRBJ2-7; d_call: TRBD2; cdr3_aa: SARFREVPSYEQY
v_call: TRBV29-1; cdr3_length: 11; j_call: TRBJ1-3; d_call: TRBD1; cdr3_aa: SVVGGPGNTIY
v_call: TRBV7-9; cdr3_length: 10; j_call: TRBJ1-1; d_call: NA; cdr3_aa: SSVSSSTEAF
v_call: TRBV6-6; cdr3_length: 13; j_call: TRBJ2-1; d_call: NA; cdr3_aa: ATTTWEKTYNEQF
v_call: TRBV7-2; cdr3_length: 12; j_call: TRBJ2-7; d_call: NA; cdr3_aa: ASSPDRFYNEQY
v_call: TRBV20-1; cdr3_length: 14; j_call: TRBJ2-3; d_call: TRBD2; cdr3_aa: SASARLAEGTDTQY